This T cell receptor (beta chain) comes out of a study of cytomegalovirus exposure and HLA in healthy donors. This clone was seen once. The PCR had 60 Vbeta and 13 Jbeta primers. Measured with immunoSEQ multiplex PCR; TCRdb has only the in-frame clones, and not every one. The sample has roughly 100,000 clones; 75% are singletons. The CDR3 totals 14 residues. V gave up 0 bases and J gave up 2 bases, with 7 bases separating them. Looked up from germline, CDR1 is WNHNN and CDR2 is SYGVQD (reference sequence). The chain combines TRBV10-1 with TRBJ1-2, with D maybe TRBD1 (5 bases). The sequence came from a man aged 40-50 years in good health and CMV-seronegative. Sequenced: PBMCs. CDR3 sequence (DNA): TGCGCCAGCAGTGAGTCGCCAGGGAACTATGGCTACACCTTC. It is translated as CASSESPGNYGYTF.